The entry that follows covers one T cell receptor (beta chain) sequence. The antigen remains unidentified. Only in-frame clones appear in the TCRdb table, and some are missing; sequencing was by immunoSEQ multiplex PCR. Here the sample spans approximately 640,000 clones, roughly 87% being singletons. The CDR3 has 16 residues. The V gene end was trimmed by 4 bases and the J gene end by 1 base; junction bases not matched to a gene: 10. Germline CDR1 is SEHNR and CDR2 is FQNEAQ (reference sequence). The record originates from a study of shared clonotypes between healthy human individuals. The wider study: In total, the donors were a couple of women and three men aged 18 to 49. Per-donor plates numbered three CD4 naive, three CD4 memory, two CD8 naive and one CD8 memory.

Overall study results and limits: In a handful of donors, around 5.5% of naive CD4 clonotypes appeared in common. Unshared clonotypes carried lower generation probabilities than those common to all four donors.

The gene calls are TRBV7-9 and TRBJ2-7; 7 bases line up with TRBD1. Sequencing used memory CD8+ T cells from PBMCs. Subset reported: CD45RO+ cells pooled with CCR7-negative TemRA cells. The sequence derives from a man between 18 and 35 years old in good health. Some clones in this sample may be carry-over from other donors' samples. CDR3 bases: TGTGCCAGCAGCTCTCCCACCGGACAGGCTTCCTACGAGCAGTACTTC. Its translation: CASSSPTGQASYEQYF.